A selection of T cell receptor beta chains follows, all from one sample in a study of early T cells in non-severe SARS-CoV-2 infection. TCRdb re-derived calls from the 5' RACE reads in MiXCR, one entry per CDR3 protein. The sample has some 30,000 distinct CDR3 sequences, roughly 4.7% seen once; the top ten hold about 6.5%. The sequenced material came from whole blood. Receptors originate from an adult who was a healthcare worker with PCR-confirmed SARS-CoV-2 infection or an uninfected control (not recorded which). The CDR3 runs from the conserved cysteine through the conserved F or W. Each record gives: D gene, J gene, V gene, clone size, CDR3 DNA, CDR3 protein. A D gene is named only where the DNA matches it firmly. The size field is filled for only some rows; it gives once, few, many or a size class.

>NA|TRBJ1-2|TRBV4-1|medium-sized
TGCGCCAGCAGCCAAGGGGGCCCTAACTATGGCTACACCTTC
CASSQGGPNYGYTF
>NA|TRBJ2-2|TRBV6-6|few
TGTGCCAGCAGTCCCACCCCGGTCCGGGAGCTGTTTTTT
CASSPTPVRELFF
>TRBD1|TRBJ1-1|TRBV6-2/TRBV6-3|many
TGTGCCAGCAGTTACTCACGTCAGGGGGTTGACACTGAAGCTTTCTTT
CASSYSRQGVDTEAFF
>NA|TRBJ2-3|TRBV19|many
TGTGCCAGTAGTATTCTCGGGGGACGGAGGGAAGATACGCAGTATTTT
CASSILGGRREDTQYF
>NA|TRBJ2-3|TRBV24-1|many
TGTGCCACCAGTGGTGGCAGGTTTAGCACAGATACGCAGTATTTT
CATSGGRFSTDTQYF
>NA|TRBJ2-3|TRBV2|many
TGTGCCAGCAGTTACGGTTCAGATACGCAGTATTTT
CASSYGSDTQYF
>NA|TRBJ2-7|TRBV2|NA
TGTGCCAGCAGTGCCTACGAGCAGTACTTC
CASSAYEQYF
>TRBD2|TRBJ2-7|TRBV29-1|NA
TGCAGCGTTAGCACTAGCGGGGCCTACGAGCAGTACTTC
CSVSTSGAYEQYF
>TRBD1|TRBJ1-6|TRBV27|many
TGTGCCAGCGGACAGGGGGCCTATAATTCACCCCTCCACTTT
CASGQGAYNSPLHF
>NA|TRBJ2-7|TRBV4-2|NA
TGTGCCAGCAGCCAACTAGAGTCGAGTGAGCAGTACTTC
CASSQLESSEQYF
>NA|TRBJ1-2|TRBV12-3/TRBV12-4|many
TGTGCCAGCAGAAACATTGGACATGGATACTCTAACTATGGCTACACCTTC
CASRNIGHGYSNYGYTF
>TRBD2|TRBJ2-1|TRBV20-1|many
TGCAGTGCTAGCTCGGGGGGGGCGAGCTCCTACAATGAGCAGTTCTTC
CSASSGGASSYNEQFF
>NA|TRBJ2-3|TRBV4-3|many
TGCGCCAGCAGCCAAGAGGGCACAGATACGCAGTATTTT
CASSQEGTDTQYF
>TRBD1|TRBJ1-5|TRBV6-2/TRBV6-3|few
TGTGCCAGCAGTTTCACAGGGGGCGGCCAGCCCCAGCATTTT
CASSFTGGGQPQHF